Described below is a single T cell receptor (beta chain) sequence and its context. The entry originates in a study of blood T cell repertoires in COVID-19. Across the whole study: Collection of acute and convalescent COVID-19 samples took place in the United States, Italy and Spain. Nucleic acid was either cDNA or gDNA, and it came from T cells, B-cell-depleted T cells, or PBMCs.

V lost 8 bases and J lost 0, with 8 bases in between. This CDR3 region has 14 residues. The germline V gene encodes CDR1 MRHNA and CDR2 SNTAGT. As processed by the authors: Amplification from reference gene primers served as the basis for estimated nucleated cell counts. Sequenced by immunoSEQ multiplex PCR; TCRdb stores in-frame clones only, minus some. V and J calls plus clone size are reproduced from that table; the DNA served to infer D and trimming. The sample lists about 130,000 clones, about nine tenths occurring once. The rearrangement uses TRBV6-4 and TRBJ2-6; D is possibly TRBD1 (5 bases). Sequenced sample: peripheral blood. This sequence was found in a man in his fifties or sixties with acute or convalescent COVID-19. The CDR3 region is CASSTVSGANVLTF. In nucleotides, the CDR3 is TGTGCCAGCTCGACAGTCTCTGGGGCCAACGTCCTGACTTTC.